A selection of T cell receptor beta chains follows, all from one sample in a study of post-analysis software for immune sequencing data. TCRdb redid the calling of the PCR reads with MiXCR, one entry per CDR3 protein. Found here are under 900,000 distinct CDR3 sequences, 53% of them singletons; the top ten hold 4.6%. The source material was blood. These receptors originate from a girl between 5 and 17 years old with multiple sclerosis. The CDR3 runs from the conserved cysteine through the conserved F or W. Fields, in order: J gene, D gene, V gene, CDR3 length, clone size, CDR3 DNA, CDR3 protein. The D gene is left open where the match is weak. Clone size is shown for a subset of rows, as once, few, many or a class of expanded clone.

>TRBJ2-7|TRBD2|TRBV6-5|16|-
TGTGCCAGCAGTTACTCTCCGGGGGGTCCTTCCTACGAGCAGTACTTC
CASSYSPGGPSYEQYF
>TRBJ1-4|-|TRBV6-5|15|-
TGTGCCAGCAGTTACTTGGGAGCAACTAATGAAAAACTGTTTTTT
CASSYLGATNEKLFF
>TRBJ2-1|-|TRBV29-1|12|-
TGCAGCGTTGAGAGACAGGATAATGAGCAGTTCTTC
CSVERQDNEQFF
>TRBJ2-3|-|TRBV20-1|16|-
TGCAGTGCTAGGTATATTCGGGCAGCCAGCACAGATACGCAGTATTTT
CSARYIRAASTDTQYF
>TRBJ2-7|TRBD1|TRBV5-1|14|-
TGCGCCAGCAGCCGGGGACAGGTAATTTACGAGCAGTACTTC
CASSRGQVIYEQYF
>TRBJ2-7|TRBD1|TRBV20-1|14|-
TGCAGTGCTCTCCCGGGACAGGGGGCCTACGAGCAGTACTTC
CSALPGQGAYEQYF
>TRBJ2-7|TRBD1|TRBV20-1|14|few
TGCAGTGCTAGGATAGGGGACAGGGTGTACGAGCAGTACTTC
CSARIGDRVYEQYF
>TRBJ2-3|TRBD2|TRBV5-1|17|few
TGCGCCAGCAGCTTGGTGCCTATAGCGGGAGGGCTTGATACGCAGTATTTT
CASSLVPIAGGLDTQYF
>TRBJ2-7|TRBD2|TRBV14|18|-
TGTGCCAGCAGCCAAGTTCGGACTAGCGGGCCTAGGACCTACGAGCAGTACTTC
CASSQVRTSGPRTYEQYF
>TRBJ2-7|-|TRBV10-1|15|-
TGCGCCAGCAGTGAGGGTATCGGCAACTCCTACGAGCAGTACTTC
CASSEGIGNSYEQYF
>TRBJ2-3|-|TRBV10-3|15|-
TGTGCCATCGGGTCAGGGGCGGCGAACACAGATACGCAGTATTTT
CAIGSGAANTDTQYF
>TRBJ2-2|TRBD2|TRBV19|18|-
TGTGCCAGTAGTCCAATCGGACTAGCGGGGACGTGGACCGGGGAGCTGTTTTTT
CASSPIGLAGTWTGELFF
>TRBJ2-1|-|TRBV6-2/TRBV6-3|13|-
TGTGCCAGCGGGAACCGGGACTTGGATGAGCAGTTCTTC
CASGNRDLDEQFF
>TRBJ1-6|TRBD1|TRBV12-3/TRBV12-4|16|-
TGTGCCAGCAGTTCCGAGCGGGACAGGGGACATTCACCCCTCCACTTT
CASSSERDRGHSPLHF
>TRBJ2-7|TRBD1|TRBV20-1|15|few
TGCAGTGCTAACTCAGGACAGGGAGGATTCTACGAGCAGTACTTC
CSANSGQGGFYEQYF
>TRBJ1-1|TRBD1|TRBV20-1|17|-
TGCAGTGCCCGGGGCCAAGGAAGGGGGCATACGAGGACTGAAGCTTTCTTT
CSARGQGRGHTRTEAFF
>TRBJ1-5|-|TRBV7-2|16|-
TGTGCCAGCAGCACTGGGACACCCTTTAGCAATCAGCCCCAGCATTTT
CASSTGTPFSNQPQHF
>TRBJ1-2|TRBD1|TRBV20-1|16|few
TGCAGTGCTAGAGGACCGACAGGGAGTTTGAGTGATGGCTACACCTTC
CSARGPTGSLSDGYTF
>TRBJ2-3|TRBD1|TRBV30|14|few
TGTGCCTGCGACAGGGGATTTAGCACAGATACGCAGTATTTT
CACDRGFSTDTQYF
>TRBJ2-3|TRBD2|TRBV5-1|16|-
TGCGCCAGCAGCTTGGGGTCTAGCGGGGGCACAGATACGCAGTATTTT
CASSLGSSGGTDTQYF
>TRBJ2-1|TRBD1|TRBV20-1|12|-
TGCAGTGCTCAGACAGGGGTAAATGAGCAGTTCTTC
CSAQTGVNEQFF
>TRBJ1-2|-|TRBV7-2|14|-
TGTGCCAGCAGCTTAGGATCATGGCCAGGGGTGTGCACCTTC
CASSLGSWPGVCTF
>TRBJ1-2|TRBD1|TRBV18|17|once
TGTGCCAGCTCACCACAGGGGGCGTTTAGTCCTAACTATGGCTACACCTTC
CASSPQGAFSPNYGYTF
>TRBJ2-3|TRBD2|TRBV6-4|14|many
TGTGCCACCACGACTAGCGGGAGTCCAGATACGCAGTATTTT
CATTTSGSPDTQYF
>TRBJ2-5|TRBD2|TRBV20-1|15|-
TGCAGTGCCAAAGCTGCGGGAGGTCCGGGGAATGAGCAGTACTTC
CSAKAAGGPGNEQYF
>TRBJ2-7|TRBD1|TRBV3-1|18|few
TGTGCCAGCAGCCAAGGAAGACAGGGGCGGATAAAGTCCTACGAGCAGTACTTC
CASSQGRQGRIKSYEQYF
>TRBJ2-1|TRBD2|TRBV29-1|15|few
TGCAGCGTAGGGGGACTAGCGGGCAATTACAATGAGCAGTTCTTC
CSVGGLAGNYNEQFF
>TRBJ2-7|-|TRBV11-1|16|-
TGTGCCAGCAGCCCAAGACGGGGTGGGATTGTGTTCGAGCAGTACTTC
CASSPRRGGIVFEQYF
>TRBJ2-1|-|TRBV20-1|14|-
TGCAGTGCTAGAGGACCGGGACTCCACAATGAGCAGTTCTTC
CSARGPGLHNEQFF
>TRBJ2-7|TRBD1|TRBV5-1|16|once
TGCGCCAGCAGCTCACAACCGACAGGGACAAGCTACGAGCAGTACTTC
CASSSQPTGTSYEQYF
>TRBJ1-2|-|TRBV5-1|14|few
TGCGCCAGCAGCTTGGATCTCGGGCAGTATGGCTACACCTTC
CASSLDLGQYGYTF
>TRBJ2-3|TRBD2|TRBV3-1|16|-
TGTGCCAGCAGCCAAATCCCAGCGGGGGGCGACCATACGCAGTATTTT
CASSQIPAGGDHTQYF
>TRBJ2-4|TRBD2|TRBV2|12|-
TGTGCCAGCAGTGACTTAGCGGGGATTCAGTACTTC
CASSDLAGIQYF
>TRBJ2-7|-|TRBV5-1|16|-
TGCGCCAGCAGCAATTGGGAAGGGCAGGGCGTCGACGAGCAGTACTTC
CASSNWEGQGVDEQYF
>TRBJ2-3|-|TRBV20-1|14|-
TGCAGTGCCCCCTGGGGACTGAGCACAGATACGCAGTATTTT
CSAPWGLSTDTQYF
>TRBJ2-5|-|TRBV5-1|14|-
TGCGCCAGCAGCTTCGATCTAGCGCAAGAGACCCAGTACTTC
CASSFDLAQETQYF
>TRBJ2-1|-|TRBV6-6|15|-
TGTGCCAGCAGTTCGTGGACGACTCCCGAGGATGAGCAGTTCTTC
CASSSWTTPEDEQFF
>TRBJ2-5|-|TRBV10-3|14|-
TGTGCCATCAGCTTGAAGTCGGGTGGAGAGACCCAGTACTTC
CAISLKSGGETQYF
>TRBJ2-3|-|TRBV15|14|-
TGTGCCACCAGCAGAGAATACTTTGGGGGTACGCAGTATTTT
CATSREYFGGTQYF
>TRBJ2-7|-|TRBV20-1|15|-
TGCAGTGCCCCCTCTCACCCCCACTGGAGCTACGAGCAGTACTTC
CSAPSHPHWSYEQYF
>TRBJ2-1|TRBD1|TRBV29-1|13|few
TGCAGCGGTCGACAGGGGGCCTACAATGAGCAGTTCTTC
CSGRQGAYNEQFF
>TRBJ2-7|-|TRBV27|15|few
TGTGCCAGCAGTTTAGGGGGGTCGGTAGGCTACGAGCAGTACTTC
CASSLGGSVGYEQYF
>TRBJ1-1|-|TRBV5-5|15|-
TGTGCCAGCAGCTTGTGGCCTTCAATGAACACTGAAGCTTTCTTT
CASSLWPSMNTEAFF
>TRBJ1-2|-|TRBV10-3|14|-
TGTGCCATCAGTGAGTCTCGGGCAGACTATGGCTACACCTTC
CAISESRADYGYTF
>TRBJ2-5|TRBD2|TRBV5-1|16|once
TGCGCCAGCAGCTTCCGGACTAGCGGGGGACAAGAGACCCAGTACTTC
CASSFRTSGGQETQYF
>TRBJ2-4|TRBD1|TRBV7-3|14|-
TGTGCCAGCAGCTACGGACAGGGGGCGAACATTCAGTACTTC
CASSYGQGANIQYF
>TRBJ1-1|-|TRBV15|15|-
TGTGCCACCAGCAGAGGGAAGCCCGCGGACACTGAAGCTTTCTTT
CATSRGKPADTEAFF
>TRBJ2-7|-|TRBV12-3/TRBV12-4|14|-
TGTGCCAGCAGTCATCGGGACGGTAACTACGAGCAGTACTTC
CASSHRDGNYEQYF